This T cell receptor beta chain was sequenced during a study of OX40 agonist ivuxolimab in advanced cancers. Study-level background: Of the participants, approximately 38% had some prior anti-PD-1, anti-PD-L1 or anti-CTLA-4 therapy, which was allowed. Whole-study findings and limits: Researchers did not establish what antigens the expanded peripheral T cells target.

About this clone: What it recognizes is unknown.

The CDR3 has 15 residues. The V end lost 3 bases, the J end lost 1 base, and 9 bases lay between the germline ends. Germline V gene lookup returns CDR1 SEHNR and CDR2 FQNEAQ (reference sequence). Here immunoSEQ multiplex PCR was the method, and the copy in TCRdb shows in-frame clones only, minus some. The data show roughly 75,000 clones, roughly 86% seen once. This TCR came from an adult with an advanced solid tumor such as melanoma, head and neck, liver or kidney cancer. The sequenced sample was CD4+ or CD8+ T cells sorted from blood, obtained in a trial of the OX40 agonist ivuxolimab. The J gene is TRBJ1-4, the V gene TRBV7-9; D not resolved. This CDR3 reads CASSFYSITNEKLFF. In nucleotides, the CDR3 is TGTGCCAGCAGCTTCTACTCTATAACTAATGAAAAACTGTTTTTT.